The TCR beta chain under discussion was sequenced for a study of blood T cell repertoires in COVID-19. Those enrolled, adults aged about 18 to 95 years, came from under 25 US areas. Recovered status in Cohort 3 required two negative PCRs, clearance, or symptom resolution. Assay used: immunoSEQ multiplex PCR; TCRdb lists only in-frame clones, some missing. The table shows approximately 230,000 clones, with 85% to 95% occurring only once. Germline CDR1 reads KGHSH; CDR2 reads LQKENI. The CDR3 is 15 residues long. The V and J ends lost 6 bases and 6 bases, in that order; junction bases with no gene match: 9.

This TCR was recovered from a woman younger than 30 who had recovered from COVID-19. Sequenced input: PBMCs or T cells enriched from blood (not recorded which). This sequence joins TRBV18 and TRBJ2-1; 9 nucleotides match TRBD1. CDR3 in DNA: TGTGCCAGCTCTCAAGGACAGGGGATCGGCAATGAGCAGTTCTTC. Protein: CASSQGQGIGNEQFF.